The T cell receptor (beta chain) under discussion was sequenced for a study of beta chain features in type 1 diabetes. Overall study findings and caveats: Amplification by PCR could prefer shorter templates, with the same effect in patients and controls.

Worth noting for this clone: What it binds is not known.

Expressed TCRB transcripts were sequenced, since all the RNA that had been isolated was reverse transcribed. This table comes from immunoSEQ multiplex PCR, and its TCRdb copy is limited to in-frame clones, with some not included. The profile covers 900,000 or so clones, with 15% to 20% appearing a single time and 0.02% to 0.025% taken by the ten largest. This CDR3 is 16 amino acids long. Per germline, CDR1 ENHRY and CDR2 SYGVKD. V was shortened by 10 bases and J by 0 bases, with 20 bases between the two germline ends. The source is a woman under 30 in good health. Sequenced sample: naive CD4+ T cells from blood. The chain uses TRBV10-3 and TRBJ2-3; D could derive from TRBD1 or TRBD2 (6 bases each). CDR3 DNA sequence: TGTGCCACCCGTGGGGGCGGGGCGGGGAGCACAGATACGCAGTATTTT. Translated, it gives CATRGGGAGSTDTQYF.